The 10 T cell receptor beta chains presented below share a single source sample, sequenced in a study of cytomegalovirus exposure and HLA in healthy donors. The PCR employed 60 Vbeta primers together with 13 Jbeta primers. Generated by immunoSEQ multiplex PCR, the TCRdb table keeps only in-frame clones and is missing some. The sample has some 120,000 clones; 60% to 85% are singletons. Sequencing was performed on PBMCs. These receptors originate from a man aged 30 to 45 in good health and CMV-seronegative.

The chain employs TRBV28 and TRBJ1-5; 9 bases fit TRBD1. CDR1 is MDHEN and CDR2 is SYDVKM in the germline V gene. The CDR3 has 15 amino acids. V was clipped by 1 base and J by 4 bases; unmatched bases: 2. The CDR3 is CASSLYGTGNQPQHF. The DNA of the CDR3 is TGTGCCAGCAGTTTATACGGGACAGGGAATCAGCCCCAGCATTTT.

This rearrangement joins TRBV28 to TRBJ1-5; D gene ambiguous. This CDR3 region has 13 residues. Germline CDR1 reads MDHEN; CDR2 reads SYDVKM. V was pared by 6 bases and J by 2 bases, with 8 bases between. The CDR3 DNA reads TGTGCCAGCAGCTCCCGAGGCAATCAGCCCCAGCATTTT. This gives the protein CASSSRGNQPQHF.

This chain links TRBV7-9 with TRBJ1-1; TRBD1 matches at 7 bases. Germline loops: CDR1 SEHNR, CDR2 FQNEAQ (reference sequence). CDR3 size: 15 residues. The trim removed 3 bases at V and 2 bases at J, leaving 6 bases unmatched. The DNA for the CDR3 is TGTGCCAGCAGCTTCTCTACAGGGGAAAACACTGAAGCTTTCTTT. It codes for CASSFSTGENTEAFF.

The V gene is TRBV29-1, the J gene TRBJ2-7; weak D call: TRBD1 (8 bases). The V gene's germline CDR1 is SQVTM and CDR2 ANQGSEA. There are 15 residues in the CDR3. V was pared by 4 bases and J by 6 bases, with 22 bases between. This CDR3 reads CSVVTGGEVLAEQYF. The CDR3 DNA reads TGCAGCGTTGTAACAGGGGGGGAGGTGCTGGCCGAGCAGTACTTC.

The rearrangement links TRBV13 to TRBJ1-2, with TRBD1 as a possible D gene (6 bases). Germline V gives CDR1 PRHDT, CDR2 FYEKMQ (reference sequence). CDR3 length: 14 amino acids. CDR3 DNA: TGTGCTAGCTGCTTAGGAGACAGGCTCTATGGCTACACCTTC. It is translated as CASCLGDRLYGYTF.

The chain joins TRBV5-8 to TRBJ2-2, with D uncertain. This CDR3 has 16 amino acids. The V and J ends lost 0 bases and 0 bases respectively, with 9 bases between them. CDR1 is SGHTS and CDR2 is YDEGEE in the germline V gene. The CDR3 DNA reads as TGTGCCAGCAGCTTGGAACACCTCACGAACACCGGGGAGCTGTTTTTT. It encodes CASSLEHLTNTGELFF.

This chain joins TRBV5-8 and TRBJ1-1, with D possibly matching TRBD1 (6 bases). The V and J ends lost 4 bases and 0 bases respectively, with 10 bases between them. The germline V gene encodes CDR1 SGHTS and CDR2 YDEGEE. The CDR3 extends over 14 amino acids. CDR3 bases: TGTGCCAGCAGCAGGGGGAACATGAACACTGAAGCTTTCTTT. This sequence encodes CASSRGNMNTEAFF.

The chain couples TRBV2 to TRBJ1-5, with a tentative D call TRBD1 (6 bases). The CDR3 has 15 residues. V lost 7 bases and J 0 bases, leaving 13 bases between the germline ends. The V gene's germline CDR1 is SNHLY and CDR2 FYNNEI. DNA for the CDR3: TGTGCCAGCAAAGAGGACAGTCGTAGCAATCAGCCCCAGCATTTT. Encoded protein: CASKEDSRSNQPQHF.

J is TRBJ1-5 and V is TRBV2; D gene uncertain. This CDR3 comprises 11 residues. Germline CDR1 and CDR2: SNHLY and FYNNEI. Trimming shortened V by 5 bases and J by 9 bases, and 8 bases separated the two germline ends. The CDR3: CASSTTGPQHF. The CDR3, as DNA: TGTGCCAGCAGTACGACGGGGCCCCAGCATTTT.

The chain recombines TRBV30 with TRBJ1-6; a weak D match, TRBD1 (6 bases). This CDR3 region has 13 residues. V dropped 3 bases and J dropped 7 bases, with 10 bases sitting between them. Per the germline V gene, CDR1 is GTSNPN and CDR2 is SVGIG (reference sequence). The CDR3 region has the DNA TGTGCCTGGAGGAGCAGGGGAAATTCACCCCTCCACTTT. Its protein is CAWRSRGNSPLHF.